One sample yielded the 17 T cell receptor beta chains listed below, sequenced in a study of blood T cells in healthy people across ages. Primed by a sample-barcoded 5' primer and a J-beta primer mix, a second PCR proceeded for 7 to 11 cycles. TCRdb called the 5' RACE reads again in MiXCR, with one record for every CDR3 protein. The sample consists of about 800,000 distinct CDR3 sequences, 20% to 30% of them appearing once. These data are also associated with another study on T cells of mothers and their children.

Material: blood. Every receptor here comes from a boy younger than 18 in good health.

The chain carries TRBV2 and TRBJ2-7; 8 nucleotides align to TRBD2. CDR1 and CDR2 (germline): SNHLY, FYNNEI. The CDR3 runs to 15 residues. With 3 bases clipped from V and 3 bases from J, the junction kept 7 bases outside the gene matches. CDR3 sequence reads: CASSDRRGEHYEQYF. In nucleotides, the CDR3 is TGTGCCAGCAGTGATCGGCGGGGGGAACACTACGAGCAGTACTTC.

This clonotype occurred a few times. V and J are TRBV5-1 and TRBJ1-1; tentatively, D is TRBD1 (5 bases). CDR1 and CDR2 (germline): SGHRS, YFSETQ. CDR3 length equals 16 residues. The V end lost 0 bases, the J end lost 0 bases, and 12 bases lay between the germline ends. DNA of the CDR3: TGCGCCAGCAGCTTGGAATTCGGGGGGGTGAACACTGAAGCTTTCTTT. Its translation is CASSLEFGGVNTEAFF.

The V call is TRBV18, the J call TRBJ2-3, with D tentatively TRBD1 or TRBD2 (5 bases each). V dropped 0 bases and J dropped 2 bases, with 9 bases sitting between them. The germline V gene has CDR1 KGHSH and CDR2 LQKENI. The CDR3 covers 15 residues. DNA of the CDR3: TGTGCCAGCTCACCACCGGGACCTATCACAGATACGCAGTATTTT. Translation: CASSPPGPITDTQYF.

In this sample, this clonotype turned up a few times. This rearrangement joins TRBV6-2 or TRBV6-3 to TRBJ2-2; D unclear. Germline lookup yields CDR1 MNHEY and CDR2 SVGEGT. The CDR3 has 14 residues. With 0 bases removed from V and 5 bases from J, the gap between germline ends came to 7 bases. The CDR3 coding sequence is TGTGCCAGCAGTTACTCGATTGGAACCGGGGAGCTGTTTTTT. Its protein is CASSYSIGTGELFF.

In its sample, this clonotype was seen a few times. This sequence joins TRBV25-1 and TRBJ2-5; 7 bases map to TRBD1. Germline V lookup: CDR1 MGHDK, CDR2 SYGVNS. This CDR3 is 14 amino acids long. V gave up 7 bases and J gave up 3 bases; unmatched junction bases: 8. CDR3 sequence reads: CASNPWDSKETQYF. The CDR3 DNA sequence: TGTGCCAGCAATCCCTGGGACAGTAAAGAGACCCAGTACTTC.

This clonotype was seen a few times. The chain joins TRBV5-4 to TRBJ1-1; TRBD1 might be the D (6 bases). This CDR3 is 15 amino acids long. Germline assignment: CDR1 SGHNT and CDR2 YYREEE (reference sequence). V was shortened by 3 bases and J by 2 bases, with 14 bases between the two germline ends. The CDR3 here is CASSSGQGKNTEAFF. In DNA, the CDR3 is TGTGCCAGCAGCTCGGGGCAGGGGAAAAACACTGAAGCTTTCTTT.

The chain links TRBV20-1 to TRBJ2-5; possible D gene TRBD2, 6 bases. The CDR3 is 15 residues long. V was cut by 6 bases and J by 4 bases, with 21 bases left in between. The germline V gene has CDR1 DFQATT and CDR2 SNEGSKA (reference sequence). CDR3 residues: CSAVAPSESLETQYF. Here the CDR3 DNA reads TGCAGTGCCGTTGCCCCTAGCGAATCCCTAGAGACCCAGTACTTC.

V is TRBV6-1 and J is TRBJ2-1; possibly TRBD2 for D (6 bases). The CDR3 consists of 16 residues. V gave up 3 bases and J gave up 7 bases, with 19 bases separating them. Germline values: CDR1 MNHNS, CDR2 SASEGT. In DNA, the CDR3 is TGTGCCAGCAGTGACCTCACTAGGAGGGGCTTGAATGAGCAGTTCTTC. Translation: CASSDLTRRGLNEQFF.

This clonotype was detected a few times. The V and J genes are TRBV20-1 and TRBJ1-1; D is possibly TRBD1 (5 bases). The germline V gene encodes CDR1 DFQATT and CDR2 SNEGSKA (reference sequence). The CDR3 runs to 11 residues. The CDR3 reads CSQVRDTEAFF. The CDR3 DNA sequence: TGCAGCCAGGTCAGGGACACTGAAGCTTTCTTT.

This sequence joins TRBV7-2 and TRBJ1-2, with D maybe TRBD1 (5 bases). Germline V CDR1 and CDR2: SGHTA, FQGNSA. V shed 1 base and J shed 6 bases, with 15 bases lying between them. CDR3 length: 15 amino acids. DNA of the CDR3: TGTGCCAGCAGCTTAGTCGGAGGGGTCCAGCATGGCTACACCTTC. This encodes CASSLVGGVQHGYTF.

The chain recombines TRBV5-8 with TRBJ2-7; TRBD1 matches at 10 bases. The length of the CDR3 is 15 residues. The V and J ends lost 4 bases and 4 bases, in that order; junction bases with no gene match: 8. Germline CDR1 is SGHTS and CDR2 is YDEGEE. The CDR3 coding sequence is TGTGCCAGCAGCGATCACGGGACAGGGGAATACGAGCAGTACTTC. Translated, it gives CASSDHGTGEYEQYF.

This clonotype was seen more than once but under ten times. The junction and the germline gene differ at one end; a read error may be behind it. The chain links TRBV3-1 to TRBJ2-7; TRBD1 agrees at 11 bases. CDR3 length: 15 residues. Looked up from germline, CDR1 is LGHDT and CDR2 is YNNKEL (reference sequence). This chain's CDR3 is CASRRGQGGPYEQYF. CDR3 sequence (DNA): TGCGCCAGCAGAAGGGGACAGGGGGGCCCCTACGAGCAGTACTTC.

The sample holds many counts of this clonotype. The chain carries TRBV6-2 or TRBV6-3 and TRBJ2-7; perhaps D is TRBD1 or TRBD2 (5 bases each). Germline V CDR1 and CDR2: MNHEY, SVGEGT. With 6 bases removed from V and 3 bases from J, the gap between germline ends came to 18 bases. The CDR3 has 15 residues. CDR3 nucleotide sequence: TGTGCCAGCAGCTCCACCGGGGACGGTTTCTACGAGCAGTACTTC. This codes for CASSSTGDGFYEQYF.

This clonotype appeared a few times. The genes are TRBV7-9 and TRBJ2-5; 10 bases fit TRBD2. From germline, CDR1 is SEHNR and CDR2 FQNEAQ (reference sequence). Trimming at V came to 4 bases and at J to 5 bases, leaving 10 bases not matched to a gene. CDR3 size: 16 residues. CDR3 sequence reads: CASSSLVAGGSETQYF. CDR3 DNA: TGTGCCAGCAGCTCCTTGGTAGCGGGGGGCTCCGAGACCCAGTACTTC.

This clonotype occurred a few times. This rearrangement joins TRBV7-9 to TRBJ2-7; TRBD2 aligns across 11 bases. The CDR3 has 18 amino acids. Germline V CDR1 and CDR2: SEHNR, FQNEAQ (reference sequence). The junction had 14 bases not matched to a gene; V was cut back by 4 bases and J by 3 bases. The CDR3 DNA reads TGTGCCAGCAGCTCCCCAACCGCCGGGACTAGCGGCGACTACGAGCAGTACTTC. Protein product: CASSSPTAGTSGDYEQYF.

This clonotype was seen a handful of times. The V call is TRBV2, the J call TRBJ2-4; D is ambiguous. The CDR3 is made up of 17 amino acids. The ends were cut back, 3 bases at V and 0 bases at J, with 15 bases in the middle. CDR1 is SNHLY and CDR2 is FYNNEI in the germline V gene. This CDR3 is CASSDSRAGLAKNIQYF. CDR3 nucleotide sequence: TGTGCCAGCAGTGATTCAAGGGCCGGTCTAGCCAAAAACATTCAGTACTTC.

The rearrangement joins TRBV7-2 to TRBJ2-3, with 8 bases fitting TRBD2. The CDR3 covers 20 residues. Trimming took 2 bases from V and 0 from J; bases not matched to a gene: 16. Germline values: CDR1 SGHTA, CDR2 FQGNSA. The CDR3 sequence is CASSLTPGGSWGRSTDTQYF. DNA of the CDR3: TGTGCCAGCAGCTTAACCCCGGGAGGGTCCTGGGGGAGAAGCACAGATACGCAGTATTTT.